This T cell receptor (beta chain) was captured by sequencing in a study of T cell repertoires in cytomegalovirus infection (dated by TCRdb to about 2019). Concerning the study at large: Donor HLA type was relevant to the analysis, as public TCR beta signatures indicated carriage of CMV infection together with the matching HLA type. Results the study describes overall, beyond this receptor: In both this cohort and an independent 352-donor cohort, the cumulative frequency of public TCR beta family members distinguished carriers of CMV infection plus the relevant HLA type. The ex vivo response was dominated by HLA-C-restricted CMV-specific TCR beta clonotypes, and the single most frequent clonotype in two of eight donors was supplied by these HLA-C-restricted clonotypes.

Counted from cysteine to phenylalanine, this CDR3 has 16 amino acids. CDR3 DNA only is kept here, 48 bases in frame from base 1. The CDR1 and CDR2 encoded by the germline V gene are SGHTA and FQGNSA. V was cut back by 5 bases and J by 4 bases, leaving a gap of 19 bases between them. TCRdb lists the instrument as Illumina HiSeq 1500. TCRdb reprocessing: public reads trimmed at Q25 with fastp, clones called with MiXCR, in-frame beta chains kept. For every CDR3 protein sequence, its rows merge into one entry that carries the most common genes and DNA. The sample includes about 180,000 distinct CDR3 sequences, with about 17% observed a single time. The top ten clones comprise about 23% of the sample. There are many counts of this clonotype. Its specific antigen is unknown. Qualities for individual bases were not recorded, and no much larger clone is one base off.

The V and J segments used are TRBV7-2 and TRBJ2-3; matching of 6 bases hints at TRBD1 as the D gene. What was sequenced was CD8+ T cells from PBMCs. The receptor was derived from a human donor in good health (CMV status not recorded). Some clones in this sample may be carry-over from other donors' samples. The CDR3: CASSPSKGGRADTQYF. The nucleotides are TGTGCCAGCAGCCCCTCCAAAGGGGGTAGGGCAGATACGCAGTATTTT. The full variable domain, with segments outside the CDR3 supplied by the reference TRBV7-2 and TRBJ2-3 proteins, appears as GAGVSQSPSNKVTEKGKDVELRCDPISGHTALYWYRQSLGQGLEFLIYFQGNSAPDKSGLPSDRFSAERTGGSVSTLTIQRTQQEDSAVYLCASSPSKGGRADTQYFGPGTRLTVL.